This paragraph reports one T cell receptor beta chain. Categorization into cohorts depended on clinical history that participants reported. The CDR3 totals 14 residues. The V and J ends lost 6 bases and 0 bases respectively, with 9 bases between them. CDR1 MDHEN and CDR2 SYDVKM come from the germline V gene. This sample was taken from a study of blood T cell repertoires in COVID-19. TCRdb's table, derived via immunoSEQ multiplex PCR, lists solely in-frame clones and lacks some. The sample yields around 110,000 clones, roughly 84% seen once. The sequence was collected from a woman in her twenties or thirties who had recovered from COVID-19. The source material was PBMCs or T cells enriched from blood (not recorded which). The chain employs TRBV28 and TRBJ1-5; D not resolved. CDR3: CASSRLTSNQPQHF. The CDR3 DNA is TGTGCCAGCAGCCGACTCACTAGCAATCAGCCCCAGCATTTT.